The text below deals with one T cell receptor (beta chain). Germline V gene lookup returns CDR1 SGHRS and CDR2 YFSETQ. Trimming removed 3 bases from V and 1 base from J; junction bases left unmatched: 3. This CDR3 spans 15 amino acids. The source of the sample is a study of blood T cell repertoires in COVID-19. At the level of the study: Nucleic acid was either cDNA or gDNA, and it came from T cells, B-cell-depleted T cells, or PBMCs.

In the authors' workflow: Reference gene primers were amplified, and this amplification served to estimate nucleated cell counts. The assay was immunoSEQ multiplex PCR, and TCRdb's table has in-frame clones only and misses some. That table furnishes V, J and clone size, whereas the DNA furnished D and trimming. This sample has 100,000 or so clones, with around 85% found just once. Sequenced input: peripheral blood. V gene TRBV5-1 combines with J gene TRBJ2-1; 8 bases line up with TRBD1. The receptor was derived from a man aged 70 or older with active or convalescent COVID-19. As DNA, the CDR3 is TGCGCCAGCAGCTCTCGACAGGGGTCCTACAATGAGCAGTTCTTC. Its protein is CASSSRQGSYNEQFF.